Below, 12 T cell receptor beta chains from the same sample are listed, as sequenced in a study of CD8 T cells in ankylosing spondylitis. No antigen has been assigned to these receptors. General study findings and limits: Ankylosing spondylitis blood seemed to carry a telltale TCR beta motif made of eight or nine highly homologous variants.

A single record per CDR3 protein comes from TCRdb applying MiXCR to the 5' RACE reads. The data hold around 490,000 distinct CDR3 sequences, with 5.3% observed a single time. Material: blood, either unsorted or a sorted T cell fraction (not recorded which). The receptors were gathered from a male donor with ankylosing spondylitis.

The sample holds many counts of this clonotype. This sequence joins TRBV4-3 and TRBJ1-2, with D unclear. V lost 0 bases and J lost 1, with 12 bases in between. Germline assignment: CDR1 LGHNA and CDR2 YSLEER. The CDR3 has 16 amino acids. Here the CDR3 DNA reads TGCGCCAGCAGCCAAGAGGACCGCCGGATTAACTATGGCTACACCTTC. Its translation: CASSQEDRRINYGYTF.

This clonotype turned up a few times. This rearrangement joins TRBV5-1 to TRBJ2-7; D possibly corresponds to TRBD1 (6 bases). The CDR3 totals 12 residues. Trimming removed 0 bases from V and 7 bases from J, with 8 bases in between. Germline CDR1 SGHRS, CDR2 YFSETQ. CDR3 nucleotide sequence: TGCGCCAGCAGCTTGGGGCAGGGGGAGCAGTACTTC. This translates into CASSLGQGEQYF.

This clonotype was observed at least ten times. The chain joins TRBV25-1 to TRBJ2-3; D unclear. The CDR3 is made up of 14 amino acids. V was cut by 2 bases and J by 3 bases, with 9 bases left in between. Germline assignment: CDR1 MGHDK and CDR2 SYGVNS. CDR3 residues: CASSEPARTDTQYF. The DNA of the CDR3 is TGTGCCAGCAGTGAACCAGCAAGGACAGATACGCAGTATTTT.

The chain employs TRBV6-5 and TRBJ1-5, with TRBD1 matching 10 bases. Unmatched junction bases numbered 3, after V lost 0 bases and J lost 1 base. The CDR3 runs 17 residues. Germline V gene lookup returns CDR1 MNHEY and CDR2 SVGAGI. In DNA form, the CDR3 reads TGTGCCAGCAGTTACTCGGGACAGGGGTACAGCAATCAGCCCCAGCATTTT. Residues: CASSYSGQGYSNQPQHF.

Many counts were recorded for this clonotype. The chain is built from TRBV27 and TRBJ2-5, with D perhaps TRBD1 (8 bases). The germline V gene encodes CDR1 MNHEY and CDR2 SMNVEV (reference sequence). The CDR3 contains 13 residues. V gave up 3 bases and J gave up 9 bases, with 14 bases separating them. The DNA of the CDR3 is TGTGCCAGCAGTTTGACAGGGGAGGGGGCCCAGTACTTC. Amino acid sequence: CASSLTGEGAQYF.

CDR3 protein: CASSLGGWYEQYF. The DNA of the CDR3 is TGTGCCAGCAGCTTAGGCGGGTGGTACGAGCAGTACTTC. The chain joins TRBV7-9 to TRBJ2-7; possibly TRBD2 for D (5 bases). Germline V gives CDR1 SEHNR, CDR2 FQNEAQ (reference sequence). The V end lost 1 base, the J end lost 4 bases, and 8 bases lay between the germline ends. The CDR3 loop spans 13 amino acids.

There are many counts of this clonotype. The CDR3 DNA follows: TGTGCCAGCAGCACTCCTACAGGGGCCCCGGATACGCAGTATTTT. It yields the protein CASSTPTGAPDTQYF. The chain recombines TRBV21-1 with TRBJ2-3; the listed D gene, TRBD1, was not tested against the DNA. TRBV21-1 is a pseudogene locus. The CDR3 is 15 amino acids.

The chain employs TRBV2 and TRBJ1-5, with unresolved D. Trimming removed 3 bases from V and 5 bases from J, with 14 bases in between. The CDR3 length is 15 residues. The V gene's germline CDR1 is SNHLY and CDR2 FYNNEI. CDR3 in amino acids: CASSETPTYYQPQHF. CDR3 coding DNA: TGTGCCAGCAGTGAGACACCAACTTACTATCAGCCCCAGCATTTT.

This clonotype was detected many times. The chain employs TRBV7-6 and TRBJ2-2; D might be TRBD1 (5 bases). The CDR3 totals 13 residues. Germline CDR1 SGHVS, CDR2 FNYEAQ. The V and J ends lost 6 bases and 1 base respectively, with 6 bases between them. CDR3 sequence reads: CASSQGNTGELFF. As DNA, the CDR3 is TGTGCCAGCAGTCAGGGGAACACCGGGGAGCTGTTTTTT.

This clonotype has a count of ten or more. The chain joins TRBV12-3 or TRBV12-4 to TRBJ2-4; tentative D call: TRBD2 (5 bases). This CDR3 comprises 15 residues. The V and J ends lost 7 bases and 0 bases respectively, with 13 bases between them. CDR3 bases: TGTGCCAGCAACCCCGATGGACTAGCCAAAAACATTCAGTACTTC. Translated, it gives CASNPDGLAKNIQYF.

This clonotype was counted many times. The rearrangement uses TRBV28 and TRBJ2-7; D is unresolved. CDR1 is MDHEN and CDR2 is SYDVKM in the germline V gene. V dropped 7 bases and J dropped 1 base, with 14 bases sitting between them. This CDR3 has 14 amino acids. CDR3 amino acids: CASKAPRESYEQYF. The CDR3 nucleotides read TGTGCCAGCAAGGCACCTCGTGAATCCTACGAGCAGTACTTC.

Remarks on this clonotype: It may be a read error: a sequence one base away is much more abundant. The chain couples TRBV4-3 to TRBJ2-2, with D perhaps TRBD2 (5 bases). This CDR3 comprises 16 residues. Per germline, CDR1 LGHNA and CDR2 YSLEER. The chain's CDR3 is CGSSQDGGWNTGELFF. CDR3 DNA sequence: TGCGGCAGCAGCCAAGACGGAGGATGGAACACCGGGGAGCTGTTTTTT.